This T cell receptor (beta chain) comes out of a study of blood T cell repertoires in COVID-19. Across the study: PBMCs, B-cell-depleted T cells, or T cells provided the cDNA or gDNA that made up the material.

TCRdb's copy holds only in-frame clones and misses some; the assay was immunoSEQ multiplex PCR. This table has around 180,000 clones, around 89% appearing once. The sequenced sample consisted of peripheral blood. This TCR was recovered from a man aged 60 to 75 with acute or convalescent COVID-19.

The CDR3: CASYVTGIQETQYF. The DNA of the CDR3 is TGTGCCAGCTATGTTACAGGTATACAAGAGACCCAGTACTTC. This chain links TRBV2 with TRBJ2-5, with a weak D call TRBD1 (5 bases). The CDR3 is 14 residues long. Trimming took 8 bases from V and 2 from J, leaving 15 bases between them. The germline V gene encodes CDR1 SNHLY and CDR2 FYNNEI.